This T cell receptor beta chain is from a study of T cell responses to AZD1222 COVID-19 vaccine. The study pooled second doses at about 4 or about 12 weeks. Method: immunoSEQ multiplex PCR; TCRdb's copy keeps in-frame clones and lacks some. The sample lists tens of thousands of clones; 80% to 90% were seen once. Study-wide findings and caveats: Most donors were white British and more were female, and clonal diversity was possibly underestimated. Two doses of AZD1222 preceded a rise in Spike-specific TCR breadth and depth. Spike was spanned by vaccine-associated CD4 TCRs, with dominance at 160-218 and 743-854.

This clone came up once. Its antigen is not identified. Specimen: peripheral blood, collected 28 days after the second AZD1222 dose. This TCR was recovered from an adult who received the AZD1222 COVID-19 vaccine.

The CDR3 region is CAWSEGGWSNQPQHF. The CDR3, as DNA: TGTGCCTGGAGTGAGGGGGGCTGGAGCAATCAGCCCCAGCATTTT. V usage is TRBV30 and J usage is TRBJ1-5; tentative D call: TRBD1 (6 bases). Germline CDR1 GTSNPN, CDR2 SVGIG (reference sequence). The V gene lost 1 base and the J gene lost 1 base, with 11 bases spanning the gap. CDR3 length: 15 residues.